The 4 T cell receptor beta chains reported below all come from one sample, sequenced in a study of CD8 T cells in ankylosing spondylitis. Study findings and constraints: There was a TCR beta motif, made of roughly eight highly homologous variants, that appeared characteristic of ankylosing spondylitis blood.

No antigen has been identified for these receptors. TCRdb reprocessed the 5' RACE reads with MiXCR, giving one entry per CDR3 protein. The sample includes fewer than 250,000 distinct CDR3 sequences, about 18% of them seen just once. The sequencing input was blood, either unsorted or a sorted T cell fraction (not recorded which). Receptors originate from a male donor with ankylosing spondylitis.

This clonotype was detected only a few times. V usage is TRBV2 and J usage is TRBJ2-5; D unclear. The ends were cut back, 2 bases at V and 3 bases at J, with 16 bases in the middle. Germline lookup yields CDR1 SNHLY and CDR2 FYNNEI. The CDR3 is made up of 16 amino acids. This chain's CDR3 is CASSELGQPKKETQYF. CDR3 in DNA: TGTGCCAGCAGTGAACTAGGCCAGCCCAAAAAAGAGACCCAGTACTTC.

The genes are TRBV27 and TRBJ1-5, with unresolved D. Germline lookup yields CDR1 MNHEY and CDR2 SMNVEV (reference sequence). This CDR3 has 14 residues. Trimming left V 3 bases short and J 1 base short, with 7 bases between. This chain's CDR3 is CASSFGGSNQPQHF. The CDR3 region has the DNA TGTGCCAGCAGTTTTGGAGGGAGCAATCAGCCCCAGCATTTT.

In its sample, this clonotype was seen a few times. The rearrangement links TRBV27 to TRBJ2-5; D is undetermined. This CDR3 has 13 amino acids. V lost 6 bases and J lost 1, with 9 bases in between. Germline V gene lookup returns CDR1 MNHEY and CDR2 SMNVEV (reference sequence). CDR3 amino acids: CASSLSPQETQYF. Written as DNA, the CDR3 is TGTGCCAGCAGCCTCTCCCCCCAAGAGACCCAGTACTTC.

V gene TRBV2 combines with J gene TRBJ2-1, with 8 bases that match TRBD2. The CDR3 extends over 13 amino acids. Germline CDR1 reads SNHLY; CDR2 reads FYNNEI. J was trimmed by 8 bases and V by 10 bases; bases with no gene match: 10. The CDR3 bases are TGTGCCACCACGGGACTAGATTCCCATGAGCAGTTCTTC. Its protein product is CATTGLDSHEQFF.